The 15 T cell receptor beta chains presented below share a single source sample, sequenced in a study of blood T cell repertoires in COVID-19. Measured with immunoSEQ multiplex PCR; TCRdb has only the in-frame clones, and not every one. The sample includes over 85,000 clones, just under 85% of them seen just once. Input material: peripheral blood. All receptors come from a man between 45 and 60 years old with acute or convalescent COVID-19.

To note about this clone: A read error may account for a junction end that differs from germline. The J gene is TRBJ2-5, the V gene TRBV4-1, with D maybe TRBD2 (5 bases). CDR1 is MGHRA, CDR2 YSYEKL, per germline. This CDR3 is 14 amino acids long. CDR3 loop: CASSRGQTQEIQYF. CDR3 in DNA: TGCGCCAGCAGCCGAGGGCAAACCCAAGAGATCCAGTACTTC.

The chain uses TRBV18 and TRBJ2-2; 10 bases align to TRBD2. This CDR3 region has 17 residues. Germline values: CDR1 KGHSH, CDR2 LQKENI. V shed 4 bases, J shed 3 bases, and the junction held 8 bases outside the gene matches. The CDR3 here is CASSLPRTSGHTGELFF. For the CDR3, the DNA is TGTGCCAGCTCACTCCCACGGACTAGCGGACACACCGGGGAGCTGTTTTTT.

The CDR3 is CASSLDRVGANVLTF. The CDR3 nucleotides read TGTGCCAGCAGCTTAGACAGGGTTGGGGCCAACGTCCTGACTTTC. V and J are TRBV7-8 and TRBJ2-6; weak D call: TRBD1 (6 bases). Germline lookup yields CDR1 SGHVS and CDR2 FQNEAQ. V dropped 1 base and J dropped 3 bases, with 7 bases sitting between them. The CDR3 length is 15 residues.

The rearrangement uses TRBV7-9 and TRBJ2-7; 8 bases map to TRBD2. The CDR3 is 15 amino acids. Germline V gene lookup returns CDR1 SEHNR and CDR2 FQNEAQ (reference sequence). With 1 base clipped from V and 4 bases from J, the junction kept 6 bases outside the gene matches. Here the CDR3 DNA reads TGTGCCAGCAGCTTAGGAGGGGAGCGGGGGTACGAGCAGTACTTC. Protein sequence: CASSLGGERGYEQYF.

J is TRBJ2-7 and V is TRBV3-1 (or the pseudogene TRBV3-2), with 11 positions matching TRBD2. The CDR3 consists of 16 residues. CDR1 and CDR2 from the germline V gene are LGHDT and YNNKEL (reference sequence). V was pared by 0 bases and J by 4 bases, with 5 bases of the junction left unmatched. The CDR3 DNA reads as TGTGCCAGCAGCCAAGATTCTAGCGGGAGGTCGTACGAGCAGTACTTC. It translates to CASSQDSSGRSYEQYF.

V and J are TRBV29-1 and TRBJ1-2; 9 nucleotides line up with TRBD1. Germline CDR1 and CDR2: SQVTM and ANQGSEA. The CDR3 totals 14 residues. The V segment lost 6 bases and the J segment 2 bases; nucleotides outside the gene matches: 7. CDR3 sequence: CSVPPGTGNYGYTF. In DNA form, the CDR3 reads TGCAGCGTGCCCCCCGGGACAGGGAACTATGGCTACACCTTC.

The CDR3 is CASSSDGDSNQPQHF. DNA of the CDR3: TGCGCCAGCAGCTCAGACGGAGATAGCAATCAGCCCCAGCATTTT. The chain combines TRBV5-1 with TRBJ1-5; D unclear. This CDR3 region has 15 residues. V was trimmed by 3 bases and J by 0 bases, leaving 10 bases between them. Germline-derived CDR1 and CDR2 are SGHRS and YFSETQ.

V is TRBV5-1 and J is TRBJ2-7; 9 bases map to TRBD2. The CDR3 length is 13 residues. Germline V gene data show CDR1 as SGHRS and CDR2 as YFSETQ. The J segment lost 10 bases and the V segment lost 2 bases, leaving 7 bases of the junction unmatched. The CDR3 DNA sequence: TGCGCCAGCAGCTTCTCGGATAGCGGGAGCCAGTACTTC. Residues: CASSFSDSGSQYF.

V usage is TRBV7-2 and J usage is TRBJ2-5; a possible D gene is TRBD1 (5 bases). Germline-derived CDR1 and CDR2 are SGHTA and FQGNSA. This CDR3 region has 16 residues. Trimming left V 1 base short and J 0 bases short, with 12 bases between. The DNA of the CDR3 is TGTGCCAGCAGCTTAGAGGGGAAGAGGCACCAAGAGACCCAGTACTTC. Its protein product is CASSLEGKRHQETQYF. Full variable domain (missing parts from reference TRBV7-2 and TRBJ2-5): GAGVSQSPSNKVTEKGKDVELRCDPISGHTALYWYRQSLGQGLEFLIYFQGNSAPDKSGLPSDRFSAERTGGSVSTLTIQRTQQEDSAVYLCASSLEGKRHQETQYFGPGTRLLVL.

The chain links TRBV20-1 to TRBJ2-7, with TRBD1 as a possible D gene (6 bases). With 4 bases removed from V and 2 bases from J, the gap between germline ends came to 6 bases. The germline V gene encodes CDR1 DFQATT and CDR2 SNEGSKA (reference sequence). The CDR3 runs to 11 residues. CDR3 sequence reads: CSANRAYEQYF. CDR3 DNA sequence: TGCAGTGCTAACAGGGCCTACGAGCAGTACTTC.

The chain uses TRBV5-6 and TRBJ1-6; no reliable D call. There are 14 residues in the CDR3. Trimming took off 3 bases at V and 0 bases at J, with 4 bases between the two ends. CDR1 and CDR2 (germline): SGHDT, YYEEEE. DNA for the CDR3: TGTGCCAGCAGCTACAGCTCCTATAATTCACCCCTCCACTTT. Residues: CASSYSSYNSPLHF.

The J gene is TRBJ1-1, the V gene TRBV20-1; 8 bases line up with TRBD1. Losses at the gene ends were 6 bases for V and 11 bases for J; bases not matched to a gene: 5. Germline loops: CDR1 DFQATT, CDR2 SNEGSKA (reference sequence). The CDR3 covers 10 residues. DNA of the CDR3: TGCAGTGCGCGGGGACAGGCTGCTTTCTTT. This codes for CSARGQAAFF.

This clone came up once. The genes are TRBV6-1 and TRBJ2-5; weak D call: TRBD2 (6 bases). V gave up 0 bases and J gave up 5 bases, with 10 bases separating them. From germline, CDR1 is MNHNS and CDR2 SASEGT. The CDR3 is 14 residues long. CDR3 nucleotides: TGTGCCAGCAGTGAAGCCGGGGGTGGGGAGACCCAGTACTTC. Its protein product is CASSEAGGGETQYF.

The CDR3, as DNA: TGTGCCAGCTCACCACCGGGGGCTAGCGGGGGGTTCGATACGCAGTATTTT. Its translation: CASSPPGASGGFDTQYF. This rearrangement joins TRBV18 to TRBJ2-3; TRBD2 aligns across 11 bases. Trimming cost V 0 bases and J 6 bases; bases outside gene matches: 8. This CDR3 has 17 residues. Germline loops: CDR1 KGHSH, CDR2 LQKENI.

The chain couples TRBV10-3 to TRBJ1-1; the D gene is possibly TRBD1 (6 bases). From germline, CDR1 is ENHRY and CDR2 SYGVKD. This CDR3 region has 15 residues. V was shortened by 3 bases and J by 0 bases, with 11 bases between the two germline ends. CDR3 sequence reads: CAISEMQGMNTEAFF. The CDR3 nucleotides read TGTGCCATCAGTGAAATGCAGGGGATGAACACTGAAGCTTTCTTT.